This TCR beta chain was sequenced in a study of T-cell memory formation after mild COVID-19. Whole-study context: The two donors had largely donor-specific TCR clusters.

TCRdb redid the calling of the 5' RACE reads with MiXCR, one entry per CDR3 protein. The sample has 250,000 to 300,000 distinct CDR3 sequences; roughly 17% are singletons. Details on this clonotype: The antigen remains unidentified.

Findings of the study overall: Clones that contracted from day 15 to 85 were balanced CD4/CD8, while later expanders leaned CD4+.

Germline CDR1 is LGHNA and CDR2 is YSLEER. The CDR3 consists of 18 residues. V was pared by 0 bases and J by 2 bases, with 19 bases between. The rearrangement uses TRBV4-3 and TRBJ2-5; possibly TRBD2 for D (5 bases). The TCR was taken from a man between 18 and 29 years old who had mild COVID-19 (a few samples of this study predate the infection). Cell type and time point are not known. The specimen was PBMCs or a T cell subset sorted from them (not recorded which). CDR3 bases: TGCGCCAGCAGCCAAGACAGGTTGAGAGGGATTTTACAAGAGACCCAGTACTTC. Amino acid sequence: CASSQDRLRGILQETQYF.